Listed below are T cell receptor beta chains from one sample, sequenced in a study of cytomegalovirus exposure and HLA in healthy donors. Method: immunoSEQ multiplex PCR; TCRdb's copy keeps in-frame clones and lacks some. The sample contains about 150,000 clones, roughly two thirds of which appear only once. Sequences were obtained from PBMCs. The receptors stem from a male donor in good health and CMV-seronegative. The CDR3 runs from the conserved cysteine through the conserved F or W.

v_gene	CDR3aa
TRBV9	CASSNTGNTEAFF
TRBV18	CASSPGQVNYEQYF
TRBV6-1	CASSENIGSYGYTF
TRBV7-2	CASSREAGQVYSQHF
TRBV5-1	CASSLDTGGADTQYF
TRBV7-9	CASEGQPQSFYEQYF
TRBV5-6	CASSGGGPSWEQYF
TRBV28	CASRPYRGLDSYEQYF
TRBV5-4	CASSLGDSSYEQYF
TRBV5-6	CASSYRGNGNTEAFF
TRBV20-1	CSASQGMAFF
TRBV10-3	CAISDGQGGSTGELFF
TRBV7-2	CASSLVGQGGQPQHF
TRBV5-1	CASHEPYRGVRRNEQFF
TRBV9	CASSVAPGGDTQYF
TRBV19	CASSPDGTWSTEAFF
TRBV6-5	CASSYSIYAGYGYTF
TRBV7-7	CASSSDRGSGETQYF
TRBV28	CASIPAGIRGDYGYTF
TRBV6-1	CASTGGTDTQYF
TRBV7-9	CASSPGERSYEQYF
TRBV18	CASFPPSGGYSTDTQYF
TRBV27	CASSPMGLAAEQYF
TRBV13	CASSLEGVFPRQENYEQYF
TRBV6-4	CASSTDRNTGELFF
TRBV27	CASSLSADGRGFTGELFF
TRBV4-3	CASSLGLANEKLFF
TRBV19	CASSIGGDQPQHF
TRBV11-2	CASSQGAASNQPQHF
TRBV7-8	CASSLVRGRNSPLHF
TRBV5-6	CASTRGAVGGYTF
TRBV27	CASSWNGQGRGGYTF
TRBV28	CASSLSRNQPQHF
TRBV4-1	CASSLRQGNTEAFF
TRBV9	CASSPQGGFHDEQYF
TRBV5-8	CASSFMGGVGEKLFF
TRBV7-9	CASSIVGGGPDTQYF
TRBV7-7	CASSATSGGAPGTGELFF
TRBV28	CASSRDRGYYGYTF
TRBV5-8	CASSTGTGKYEQYF
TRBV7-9	CASSFPARGTAGYEQYF
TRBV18	CASSRTGWKETQYF
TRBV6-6	CASSYSGSGGYTF
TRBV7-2	CASSLTGDQETQYF
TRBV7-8	CASSLARLQRGHPYEQYF
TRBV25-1	CASSEGGSLANYGYTF
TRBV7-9	CASSLSGLTYEQYF
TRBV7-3	CASSFRGQGSYNEQFF
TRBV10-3	CAISDGGDTDTQYF
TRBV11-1	CASSPLNRGRYEQYF
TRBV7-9	CASSFKTEAFF
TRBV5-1	CASSLEGGYQETQYF
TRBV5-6	CASSPGGSSYNSPLHF